This is a list of T cell receptor beta chains from one sample in a study of persistence of HIV-infected CD4 T cells. These receptors are not linked to any known antigen. TCRdb keeps only in-frame clones here, not all; method: immunoSEQ multiplex PCR. Of about 43,000 clones detected, around 92% appear once; the ten largest clones hold approximately 0.97%. The material was CD4+ T cells sorted from PBMCs after approximately 18-hour stimulation, obtained from a patient who received antiretroviral therapy. The receptors stem from an adult man with HIV who was CMV-seropositive. CDR3s include the opening cysteine and the closing phenylalanine or tryptophan. Fields, in order: D gene, J gene, clone size, V gene, CDR3 DNA, CDR3 protein. D genes are given only for firm matches. Some rows mark clone size as missing; the rest say once, few, many or name a class of expanded clone.

NA | TRBJ1-3 | NA | TRBV18 | TGTGCCAGCTCGGGCCAGTACTCTGGAAACACCATATATTTT | CASSGQYSGNTIYF
NA | TRBJ1-5 | NA | TRBV19 | TGTGCCAGTAGTAGAGGGACGGCTGGGCACGATCAGCCCCAGCATTTT | CASSRGTAGHDQPQHF
TRBD1 | TRBJ1-2 | NA | TRBV7-9 | TGTGCCAGCAGGAGAACGGGCCGGGACAGGGGGAAAGGAAACTATGGCTACACCTTC | CASRRTGRDRGKGNYGYTF
TRBD1 | TRBJ2-3 | NA | TRBV2 | TGTGCCAGCAGTCCTGGGACAGGGGAGCAAGATACGCAGTATTTT | CASSPGTGEQDTQYF
NA | TRBJ1-6 | NA | TRBV2 | TGTGCCAGCAGTGAATATTTGTTATCGAGCGGGGGATCCTATAATTCACCCCTCCACTTT | CASSEYLLSSGGSYNSPLHF
NA | TRBJ2-1 | once | TRBV15 | TGTGCCACCAGCAGACCGGGGAATGAGCAGTTCTTC | CATSRPGNEQFF
TRBD1 | TRBJ1-4 | NA | TRBV19 | TGTGCCAGTAGTGGGGGACAGCCTGAAAAACTGTTTTTT | CASSGGQPEKLFF
NA | TRBJ1-2 | NA | TRBV3-1/TRBV3-2 | TGTGCCAGCAGCCTCACTAGGCAGGGGACCGGCTACACCTTC | CASSLTRQGTGYTF
NA | TRBJ1-1 | NA | TRBV5-5 | TGTGCCAGCAGCTCCGGACTGCTATCGGCAGCTTTCTTT | CASSSGLLSAAFF
NA | TRBJ1-3 | NA | TRBV7-8 | TGTGCCAGCAGCTTAGCTGCAGGGTTTTCTAGAAACACCATATATTTT | CASSLAAGFSRNTIYF
NA | TRBJ1-6 | NA | TRBV5-1 | TGCGCCAGCAGCTTACACTCTATGGGGGGATCTAATTCACCCCTCCACTTT | CASSLHSMGGSNSPLHF
TRBD2 | TRBJ2-7 | NA | TRBV2 | TGTGCCAGCAGCGGCGGGGGGCGAAGCTACGAGCAGTACTTC | CASSGGGRSYEQYF
NA | TRBJ2-1 | NA | TRBV10-3 | TGTGCCATCAGTGAGAACAGCTACAATGAGCAGTTCTTC | CAISENSYNEQFF
NA | TRBJ1-4 | NA | TRBV27 | TGTGCCAGCAGTTTATCGGGGGGTGTACTGTTTTTT | CASSLSGGVLFF
TRBD1 | TRBJ1-1 | NA | TRBV5-1 | TGCGCCAGCAGCTTGAGACAGGGAGGCACTGAAGCTTTCTTT | CASSLRQGGTEAFF